Listed below are T cell receptor beta chains from one sample, sequenced in a study of T cells in Graves' hyperthyroidism and ophthalmopathy. TCRdb redid the calling of the multiplex PCR reads with MiXCR, one entry per CDR3 protein. Of under 200,000 distinct CDR3 sequences listed, 8% to 9.5% were seen once; the top ten hold 22%. Sequenced sample: blood. These receptor sequences come from a woman between 18 and 30 years old with Graves' hyperthyroidism that later progressed to Graves' ophthalmopathy. Each CDR3 is given with its conserved first and last residue. D genes are given only for firm matches. Size is stated for part of the rows, as once, few or many counts, or as a class when the clone is expanded.

D	size	V	J	DNA	CDR3
-	-	TRBV7-9	TRBJ1-1	TGTGCCAGCAGTCAAGGACAGAGGAAAGATGACGCTTTCTTT	CASSQGQRKDDAFF
-	many	TRBV6-1	TRBJ2-5	TGTGCCAGCAGTGAATTTGTAGAAGAGACCCAGTACTTC	CASSEFVEETQYF
-	-	TRBV6-5	TRBJ1-5	TGTGCCAGCAGTTACTCGAGCTTTCCAGGCTCTAATAGCAATCAGCCCCAGCATTTT	CASSYSSFPGSNSNQPQHF
-	-	TRBV4-1	TRBJ1-2	TGCGCCAGCACCCAAGCCTCACGGGTCTGGAATGGCTACACCTTC	CASTQASRVWNGYTF
-	many	TRBV7-9	TRBJ1-1	TGTGCCAGCAGCTTAGGGTCCTATGGGGCCAGGATTGCTGAAGCTTTCTTT	CASSLGSYGARIAEAFF
-	-	TRBV12-3/TRBV12-4	TRBJ2-2	TGTGCCAGCAGTTACTCGATTTTCACAGCCGGGGAGCTGTTTTTT	CASSYSIFTAGELFF
-	many	TRBV7-9	TRBJ1-3	TGTGCCAGCAGCCGGATAGTGGGATCCGGAAACACCATATATTTT	CASSRIVGSGNTIYF
-	many	TRBV29-1	TRBJ1-2	TGCAGCGTTGAAGATCCGAGGGTTAACTATGGCTACACCTTC	CSVEDPRVNYGYTF
-	many	TRBV20-1	TRBJ2-7	TGCAGTGCTAGAGTGGTCGGGAACGAGCAGTACTTC	CSARVVGNEQYF
-	many	TRBV29-1	TRBJ1-1	TGCAGCGTTGCTTATGACAGTTTCCCTGAAGCTTTCTTT	CSVAYDSFPEAFF
-	many	TRBV5-1	TRBJ1-2	TGCGCCAGCAGCCCGGACAGCAATCGGGTCCACACCTTC	CASSPDSNRVHTF